This T cell receptor beta chain appears in the sequencing data of a study of early T cells in non-severe SARS-CoV-2 infection. At the level of the study: Sequencing used unsorted whole-blood bulk RNA, so chains lack pairing.

Study-wide findings and caveats: Anti-spike CD8 specificities were favored by VDJdb matching, whose results missed private and CD4 specificities.

CDR1 is KGHDR, CDR2 SFDVKD, per germline. Trimming took 7 bases from V and 7 from J; bases not matched to a gene: 9. The CDR3 extends over 15 amino acids. This clonotype appeared many times. The target antigen is unknown. TCRdb reanalysed the 5' RACE reads using MiXCR and keeps one entry per CDR3 protein. The top ten hold 3.5% to 4.5% of the sample, which has tens of thousands of distinct CDR3 sequences, more than 10% seen once. This receptor was taken from an adult who was a healthcare worker with PCR-confirmed SARS-CoV-2 infection or an uninfected control (not recorded which). The sequencing input was whole blood. This chain links TRBV24-1 with TRBJ2-2; 9 positions agree with TRBD1. CDR3 in DNA: TGTGCCACCAGCCTCACAGGGGGCATTAGCGGGGAGCTGTTTTTT. The encoded protein is CATSLTGGISGELFF.